This T cell receptor (beta chain) was sequenced in a study of T cells after yellow fever vaccination. CDR3 size: 13 residues. CDR1 MDHEN and CDR2 SYDVKM come from the germline V gene. V was shortened by 3 bases and J by 6 bases, with 9 bases between the two germline ends. TCRdb re-called the 5' RACE reads with MiXCR, one entry per CDR3 protein. This table holds fewer than 350,000 distinct CDR3 sequences, approximately 9% found once. V gene TRBV28 combines with J gene TRBJ1-5; D is unresolved. The TCR sequence derives from a man aged 18 to 30 who received the YFV17D yellow fever vaccine. Material: PBMCs, obtained on the day of the first yellow fever vaccination. CDR3 sequence reads: CASSFQDGQPQHF. In nucleotides, the CDR3 is TGTGCCAGCAGTTTTCAGGATGGTCAGCCCCAGCATTTT.